The 29 T cell receptor beta chains reported below all come from one sample, sequenced in a study of regulatory T cells in long-lasting Graves disease. Sample time point: persistent/refractory GD, antithyroid drugs over 5 years with positive TRAb. Making the TCR library involved RNA that had been extracted from PBMCs. Combining iRepertoire HTBI primers with Arm-PCR of CDR3 regions, the authors built TCR beta libraries. TCRdb re-derived calls from the multiplex PCR reads in MiXCR, one entry per CDR3 protein. The sample yields fewer than 450,000 distinct CDR3 sequences, roughly a quarter seen once. The material sequenced was peripheral blood mononuclear cells (PBMCs), taken when the disease was refractory, from a patient treated with antithyroid drugs. These receptors were obtained from a female donor with Graves disease.

This clonotype was found a few times. The DNA of the CDR3 is TGTGCCAGCAGCCGGTATGGTGAAGCTTTCTTT. Amino acid sequence: CASSRYGEAFF. V usage is TRBV7-9 and J usage is TRBJ1-1; no firm D call. Germline loops: CDR1 SEHNR, CDR2 FQNEAQ (reference sequence). V dropped 5 bases and J dropped 7 bases, with 8 bases sitting between them. The CDR3 totals 11 residues.

The gene calls are TRBV27 and TRBJ2-7; D is perhaps TRBD1 (6 bases). Per the germline V gene, CDR1 is MNHEY and CDR2 is SMNVEV (reference sequence). The length of the CDR3 is 14 residues. V shed 5 bases and J shed 6 bases, with 17 bases lying between them. In nucleotides, the CDR3 is TGTGCCAGCAGTGCGACCCCTCCAGGGGCCGAGCAGTACTTC. Protein sequence: CASSATPPGAEQYF.

This clonotype was recorded a few times. The chain recombines TRBV7-6 with TRBJ2-5; possibly TRBD1 for D (5 bases). The CDR3 has 16 residues. The V gene lost 0 bases and the J gene lost 2 bases, with 13 bases spanning the gap. From germline, CDR1 is SGHVS and CDR2 FNYEAQ. CDR3 DNA: TGTGCCAGCAGCTTAGCTTCCGCAGGGTGGCAAGAGACCCAGTACTTC. Translated, it gives CASSLASAGWQETQYF.

This clonotype was found a few times. The J gene is TRBJ1-4, the V gene TRBV7-9; a possible D gene is TRBD1 (5 bases). The V and J ends lost 1 base and 7 bases respectively, with 19 bases between them. CDR1 and CDR2 from the germline V gene are SEHNR and FQNEAQ (reference sequence). The CDR3 consists of 17 residues. The CDR3 DNA reads TGTGCCAGCAGCTTAGAAGTCGCCGGCGGGGGTGTTGAAAAACTGTTTTTT. Its translation is CASSLEVAGGGVEKLFF.

The chain combines TRBV5-1 with TRBJ1-4; D perhaps matches TRBD1 (5 bases). V lost 1 base and J 7 bases, leaving 20 bases between the germline ends. CDR3 length equals 17 residues. In germline, CDR1 is SGHRS, CDR2 YFSETQ. The CDR3 DNA follows: TGCGCCAGCAGCTTGTTGTTCTGGGGCCAGGGACCTGAAAAACTGTTTTTT. Translation gives CASSLLFWGQGPEKLFF.

This clonotype was picked up a small number of times. The rearrangement joins TRBV11-2 to TRBJ2-2; perhaps TRBD1 as D (5 bases). The germline CDR1 and CDR2 sequences are SGHAT and FQNNGV. V lost 4 bases, J lost 0 bases, and 9 bases lay in between. CDR3 size: 15 residues. The CDR3 protein is CASSSSTANTGELFF. CDR3 nucleotide sequence: TGTGCCAGCAGCTCTTCGACAGCGAACACCGGGGAGCTGTTTTTT.

This chain joins TRBV7-2 and TRBJ1-6; tentatively, D is TRBD1 (6 bases). The V end lost 2 bases, the J end lost 14 bases, and 13 bases lay between the germline ends. The CDR3 is made up of 13 amino acids. Germline V CDR1 and CDR2: SGHTA, FQGNSA. Written as DNA, the CDR3 is TGTGCCAGCAGCTTAAGCCCGGGGGACACCCTCCACTTT. Translated: CASSLSPGDTLHF.

This clonotype has at least ten counts. Germline is not matched at one junction end, which may reflect a read error. The chain employs TRBV2 and TRBJ2-7, with D tentatively TRBD1 or TRBD2 (5 bases each). This CDR3 is 11 amino acids long. Germline V CDR1 and CDR2: SNHLY, FYNNEI. DNA of the CDR3: TGTGCCTGCAGAGGGGCCAACGAGCAGTACTTC. Its protein is CACRGANEQYF.

This clonotype was counted many times. The CDR3 DNA reads TGTGCCAGCAGCTTCCGGGAGGGGCCGGCCGAGCAGTACTTC. Translation gives CASSFREGPAEQYF. The J gene is TRBJ2-7, the V gene TRBV13, with TRBD2 matching over 8 bases. CDR3 length equals 14 residues. Per the germline V gene, CDR1 is PRHDT and CDR2 is FYEKMQ (reference sequence). J lost 6 bases, V lost 3 bases, and 7 bases had no gene match.

Many counts were recorded for this clonotype. The chain combines TRBV7-3 with TRBJ1-1; D is possibly TRBD1 (5 bases). The germline gives CDR1 SGHTA, CDR2 FQGTGA. CDR3 length equals 15 residues. The V end was cut by 1 base, the J end by 4 bases, with 13 bases between. CDR3 protein: CASSLRPGGSTEAFF. CDR3 bases: TGTGCCAGCAGCTTAAGGCCTGGGGGTTCCACTGAAGCTTTCTTT.

There are a few counts of this clonotype. V and J are TRBV20-1 and TRBJ2-7; no clear D gene. The V gene lost 5 bases and the J gene lost 2 bases, with 13 bases spanning the gap. The CDR3 runs 13 residues. From germline, CDR1 is DFQATT and CDR2 SNEGSKA (reference sequence). The CDR3 DNA follows: TGCAGTGCTCCGACGGGCCGGACCTACGAGCAGTACTTC. Translated: CSAPTGRTYEQYF.

This clonotype has at least ten counts. This sequence joins TRBV20-1 and TRBJ2-7; D is perhaps TRBD1 or TRBD2 (5 bases each). The germline CDR1 and CDR2 sequences are DFQATT and SNEGSKA (reference sequence). This CDR3 has 15 amino acids. The V end lost 4 bases, the J end lost 3 bases, and 19 bases lay between the germline ends. The CDR3 spells CSAKLVWQGDYEQYF. In DNA, the CDR3 is TGCAGTGCTAAATTGGTCTGGCAGGGAGACTACGAGCAGTACTTC.

This clonotype has at least ten counts. The chain employs TRBV2 and TRBJ1-1; D is unresolved. Between the trimmed V and J ends, which lost 8 bases and 5 bases, there was a span of 15 bases. Germline V gives CDR1 SNHLY, CDR2 FYNNEI. The CDR3 has 13 residues. CDR3: CASGISGGTEAFF. Written as DNA, the CDR3 is TGTGCCAGCGGCATCTCAGGTGGGACTGAAGCTTTCTTT.

This clonotype was recorded a few times. The chain joins TRBV28 to TRBJ2-7; D remains ambiguous. This CDR3 contains 14 residues. Trimming cost V 6 bases and J 2 bases, with 14 bases left between them. Germline assignment: CDR1 MDHEN and CDR2 SYDVKM. The CDR3 reads CASRATAGTYEQYF. The CDR3 bases are TGTGCCAGCAGAGCGACGGCCGGAACCTACGAGCAGTACTTC.

The chain couples TRBV7-2 to TRBJ1-2; D is unresolved. This CDR3 is built from 13 residues. Germline CDR1 and CDR2: SGHTA and FQGNSA. V was pared by 3 bases and J by 3 bases, with 8 bases between. The CDR3 nucleotides read TGTGCCAGCAGCTTGCTCACAGACTATGGCTACACCTTC. Translation gives CASSLLTDYGYTF.

This chain links TRBV6-2 or TRBV6-3 with TRBJ2-7; 13 nucleotides agree with TRBD2. Germline CDR1 MNHEY, CDR2 SVGEGT. Trimming cost V 10 bases and J 2 bases; bases outside gene matches: 8. The CDR3 totals 15 residues. In DNA form, the CDR3 reads TGTGCCACCGCGGGGGGACTAGCGGGAACCTACGAGCAGTACTTC. It encodes CATAGGLAGTYEQYF.

The table lists this clonotype with many counts. The chain couples TRBV7-2 to TRBJ1-2; D remains unclear. Germline V gene sequence: CDR1 SGHTA, CDR2 FQGNSA. The CDR3 extends over 12 amino acids. Trimming stripped 2 bases from V and 4 bases from J, with 5 bases between. The CDR3 nucleotides are TGTGCCAGCAGCTTATCGAGCTATGGCTACACCTTC. Amino acids: CASSLSSYGYTF.

This clonotype was observed a handful of times. V and J are TRBV20-1 and TRBJ1-1; D unclear. V was trimmed by 6 bases and J by 6 bases, leaving 20 bases between them. The germline V gene has CDR1 DFQATT and CDR2 SNEGSKA (reference sequence). CDR3 length: 14 residues. The CDR3 spells CSATPGSGPAEAFF. The CDR3 region has the DNA TGCAGTGCAACCCCGGGATCGGGTCCCGCTGAAGCTTTCTTT.

In this sample, this clonotype turned up many times. The chain joins TRBV6-1 to TRBJ2-7, with 8 bases matching TRBD1. The CDR3 sequence is 14 residues long. The trim removed 6 bases at V and 4 bases at J, leaving 8 bases unmatched. Germline V CDR1 and CDR2: MNHNS, SASEGT. CDR3 DNA: TGTGCCAGCAGCAGCGACAGGGGAAAATACGAGCAGTACTTC. Translation gives CASSSDRGKYEQYF.

J is TRBJ2-1 and V is TRBV6-2 or TRBV6-3; possibly TRBD1 for D (5 bases). This CDR3 is 15 amino acids long. Trimming took 6 bases from V and 5 from J, leaving 17 bases between them. Germline V gives CDR1 MNHEY, CDR2 SVGEGT. In DNA form, the CDR3 reads TGTGCCAGCAGCCCCACAGGCCTTCCCCACAATGAGCAGTTCTTC. Its translation is CASSPTGLPHNEQFF.

This clonotype occurred many times. The chain recombines TRBV29-1 with TRBJ1-2, with 8 bases identical to TRBD1. J was trimmed by 0 bases and V by 4 bases; bases with no gene match: 4. The germline CDR1 and CDR2 sequences are SQVTM and ANQGSEA. The CDR3 extends over 14 amino acids. The CDR3 here is CSVVDREANYGYTF. CDR3 coding DNA: TGCAGCGTTGTGGACAGGGAGGCTAACTATGGCTACACCTTC. The entire variable domain, with the rest obtained from reference TRBV29-1 and TRBJ1-2, is as follows: SAVISQKPSRDICQRGTSLTIQCQVDSQVTMMFWYRQQPGQSLTLIATANQGSEATYESGFVIDKFPISRPNLTFSTLTVSNMSPEDSSIYLCSVVDREANYGYTFGSGTRLTVV.

In the case of this clonotype: One end of the junction is discordant with germline, which a read error may explain. The chain carries TRBV6-1 and TRBJ2-7; D not certain. This CDR3 has 12 residues. Germline CDR1 reads MNHNS; CDR2 reads SASEGT. The CDR3 here is CASSEIGLEGCF. In nucleotides, the CDR3 is TGTGCCAGCAGTGAAATAGGCCTAGAAGGGTGCTTC.

This CDR3 is CSVRDRQETQYF. CDR3 coding DNA: TGCAGCGTTCGGGACAGACAAGAGACCCAGTACTTC. The chain uses TRBV29-1 and TRBJ2-5; 7 bases line up with TRBD1. V was clipped by 5 bases and J by 2 bases; unmatched bases: 2. The length of the CDR3 is 12 residues. Germline CDR1 reads SQVTM; CDR2 reads ANQGSEA.

This clonotype was seen many times. V is TRBV2 and J is TRBJ2-7; TRBD2 agrees at 8 bases. The CDR3 is 14 amino acids. CDR1 is SNHLY, CDR2 FYNNEI, per germline. V shed 1 base and J 4 bases; nucleotides not matched to a gene: 3. The CDR3 nucleotides read TGTGCCAGCAGTGAAGAGACTAGCGTGTACGAGCAGTACTTC. Protein sequence: CASSEETSVYEQYF.

The V call is TRBV11-3, the J call TRBJ2-2; 8 bases fit TRBD2. Losses at the gene ends were 5 bases for V and 6 bases for J; bases not matched to a gene: 11. The CDR3 totals 16 residues. CDR1 and CDR2 (germline): SGHNT, YENEEA. The CDR3 bases are TGTGCCAGCAGCGCCCCTAGCGGGCAGGTGGCCGGGGAGCTGTTTTTT. Encoded protein: CASSAPSGQVAGELFF.

This clonotype was recorded many times. CDR3 loop: CASSLGTLFRNVLTF. For the CDR3, the DNA is TGTGCCAGCAGTTTGGGGACTCTCTTCCGGAACGTCCTGACTTTC. The chain carries TRBV12-3 or TRBV12-4 and TRBJ2-6; D possibly corresponds to TRBD2 (6 bases). The V gene lost 3 bases and the J gene lost 10 bases, with 16 bases spanning the gap. The CDR3 has 15 residues.

The gene calls are TRBV11-1 and TRBJ2-4; D not certain. This CDR3 comprises 16 residues. CDR1 is SGHAT, CDR2 FQDESV, per germline (reference sequence). Trimming cost V 6 bases and J 0 bases, with 15 bases left between them. CDR3 in DNA: TGTGCCAGCAGTGACGAACGAAGACTAGCCAAAAACATTCAGTACTTC. It codes for CASSDERRLAKNIQYF.

This chain connects TRBV5-4 to TRBJ2-3; D perhaps matches TRBD2 (5 bases). Germline assignment: CDR1 SGHNT and CDR2 YYREEE (reference sequence). The length of the CDR3 is 15 residues. V was shortened by 0 bases and J by 5 bases, with 13 bases between the two germline ends. The CDR3, as DNA: TGTGCCAGCAGCTTGGCCGGCGCACGGGGAGATACGCAGTATTTT. Its protein is CASSLAGARGDTQYF.

With regard to this clonotype: This could be a read error, since a much larger clone is one nucleotide away. The DNA for the CDR3 is TGTGCCAGCACTGGGGAGACCTATGGCTACACCTTC. Encoded protein: CASTGETYGYTF. This rearrangement joins TRBV2 to TRBJ1-2, with D hard to call. V gave up 7 bases and J gave up 4 bases, with 10 bases separating them. This CDR3 comprises 12 residues. Germline values: CDR1 SNHLY, CDR2 FYNNEI.